This T cell receptor (beta chain) was found in a study of cytomegalovirus exposure and HLA in healthy donors. Points on this clone: The antigen is unknown.

The study's findings and limits: Analysis was carried out at a later point, and it linked a missense DCLRE1C variant to TCR beta V- and J-gene trimming. Association with HLA alleles at 0.05 false discovery rate was found for about 17,000 TCR beta sequences in a later analysis. More clonal expansion characterized HLA-associated TCR beta chains than equally common others in a later analysis.

PCR employed 60 Vbeta and 13 Jbeta primers. Assay used: immunoSEQ multiplex PCR; TCRdb lists only in-frame clones, some missing. The repertoire includes about 70,000 clones, just under 75% of them detected once, and approximately 10% sits in the top ten. CDR1 SGDLS and CDR2 YYNGEE come from the germline V gene. CDR3 length: 17 amino acids. Trimming took 6 bases from V and 1 from J, leaving 23 bases between them. The TCR was taken from a human donor in good health. What was sequenced was PBMCs. The V and J genes are TRBV9 and TRBJ2-7, with D possibly matching TRBD2 (6 bases). CDR3 region: CASTSQLGLQVSYEQYF. Here the CDR3 DNA reads TGTGCCAGCACCAGCCAGTTGGGACTGCAAGTATCCTACGAGCAGTACTTC.